The sequence of this T cell receptor (beta chain) was determined in a study of human T cells and chemical hapten exposure. Remarks on this clonotype: The antigen is undetermined.

Study conclusions and caveats: Significantly more large CDR3 similarity clusters arose among expanded TCRs than among controls.

A single record per CDR3 protein comes from TCRdb applying MiXCR to the RACE reads. The table shows 150,000 to 200,000 distinct CDR3 sequences, with around 30% occurring only once. Time point meaning: pre-sensitization, week 0. As for treatment: therapeutic diphenylcyclopropenone sensitization with weekly scalp DPC. Source: whole blood, taken in connection with sensitization to the hapten diphenylcyclopropenone (DPC). The sequence came from a woman between 25 and 40 years old with alopecia areata. Some clones in this sample may be carry-over from other donors' samples.

The CDR3: CASSYSRAGGYQETQYF. The CDR3 region has the DNA TGTGCCAGCAGTTACTCGAGGGCGGGAGGATATCAAGAGACCCAGTACTTC. The chain carries TRBV6-2 or TRBV6-3 and TRBJ2-5, with 8 bases aligning to TRBD2. The CDR3 has 17 residues. V shed 0 bases, J shed 2 bases, and the junction held 8 bases outside the gene matches. Per germline, CDR1 MNHEY and CDR2 SVGEGT.